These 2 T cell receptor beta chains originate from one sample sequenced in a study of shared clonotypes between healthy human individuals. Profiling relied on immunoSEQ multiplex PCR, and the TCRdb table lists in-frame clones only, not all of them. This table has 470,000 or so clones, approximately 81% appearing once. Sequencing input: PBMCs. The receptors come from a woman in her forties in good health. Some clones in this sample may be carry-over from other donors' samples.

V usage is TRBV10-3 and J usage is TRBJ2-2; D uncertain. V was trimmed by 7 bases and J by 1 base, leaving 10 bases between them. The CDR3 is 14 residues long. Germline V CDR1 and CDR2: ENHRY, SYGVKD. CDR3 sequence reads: CAITPGRNTGELFF. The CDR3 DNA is TGTGCCATCACCCCCGGCAGGAACACCGGGGAGCTGTTTTTT.

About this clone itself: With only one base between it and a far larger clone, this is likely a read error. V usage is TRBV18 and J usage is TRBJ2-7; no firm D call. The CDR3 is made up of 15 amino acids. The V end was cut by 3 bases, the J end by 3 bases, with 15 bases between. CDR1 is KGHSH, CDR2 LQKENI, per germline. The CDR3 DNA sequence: TGTGCCAGCTCACCCCGCTCGAGGATTCTCTACGAGCAGTACTTC. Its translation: CASSPRSRILYEQYF.